These 26 T cell receptor beta chains were sequenced from one sample in a study of cytomegalovirus exposure and HLA in healthy donors. With 60 Vbeta and 13 Jbeta primers, the PCR was carried out. Sequenced by immunoSEQ multiplex PCR; TCRdb stores in-frame clones only, minus some. This repertoire shows 80,000 to 100,000 clones, 70% to 85% found once; its top ten account for around a tenth. The sequenced sample consisted of PBMCs. Receptors originate from a human donor in good health.

The J gene is TRBJ2-1, the V gene TRBV7-2, with D possibly being TRBD2 (7 bases). This CDR3 contains 14 residues. V gave up 3 bases and J gave up 7 bases, with 13 bases separating them. Per the germline V gene, CDR1 is SGHTA and CDR2 is FQGNSA. The CDR3 protein is CASSFRGAGNEQFF. The CDR3 DNA sequence: TGTGCCAGCAGCTTTCGGGGGGCCGGAAATGAGCAGTTCTTC.

This chain uses TRBV6-1 with TRBJ1-5, with D perhaps TRBD1 (5 bases). V dropped 4 bases and J dropped 4 bases, with 14 bases sitting between them. Germline assignment: CDR1 MNHNS and CDR2 SASEGT. The CDR3 covers 15 residues. CDR3 coding DNA: TGTGCCAGCAGTGCATTGAGGGGAGGGAATCAGCCCCAGCATTTT. Protein product: CASSALRGGNQPQHF.

In its sample, this clone was seen a few times. The chain combines TRBV19 with TRBJ1-3; 7 bases align to TRBD1. Trimming cost V 7 bases and J 1 base; bases outside gene matches: 4. The CDR3 is 14 amino acids. Germline assignment: CDR1 LNHDA and CDR2 SQIVND (reference sequence). CDR3 nucleotide sequence: TGTGCCAGTACTCAACAGGGGTCTGGAAACACCATATATTTT. As protein: CASTQQGSGNTIYF.

This chain connects TRBV5-1 to TRBJ2-6; 11 bases line up with TRBD1. The germline gives CDR1 SGHRS, CDR2 YFSETQ. This CDR3 region has 16 residues. Trimming cost V 5 bases and J 3 bases; bases outside gene matches: 4. The DNA of the CDR3 is TGCGCCAGCAGGGGGACAGGGGGAATTGGGGCCAACGTCCTGACTTTC. This sequence encodes CASRGTGGIGANVLTF.

The chain joins TRBV30 to TRBJ2-3, with TRBD2 identical over 11 bases. V lost 0 bases and J lost 6; bases outside the gene matches: 20. This CDR3 has 20 residues. Germline assignment: CDR1 GTSNPN and CDR2 SVGIG (reference sequence). CDR3 DNA: TGTGCCTGGAGTGTACGAATAGGTAGCGGGGGGGGAACAGGTAGGGATACGCAGTATTTT. Its translation: CAWSVRIGSGGGTGRDTQYF. The whole variable domain, filled in from reference TRBV30 and TRBJ2-3, reads SQTIHQWPATLVQPVGSPLSLECTVEGTSNPNLYWYRQAAGRGLQLLFYSVGIGQISSEVPQNLSASRPQDRQFILSSKKLLLSDSGFYLCAWSVRIGSGGGTGRDTQYFGPGTRLTVL.

This sequence joins TRBV7-9 and TRBJ2-1; 9 bases match TRBD2. Trimming cost V 2 bases and J 6 bases; bases outside gene matches: 11. CDR3 size: 17 residues. Germline CDR1 reads SEHNR; CDR2 reads FQNEAQ (reference sequence). The CDR3 loop reads CASSLWAGGPIGNEQFF. CDR3 nucleotides: TGTGCCAGCAGCTTATGGGCGGGAGGGCCCATTGGCAATGAGCAGTTCTTC. Supplemented by reference TRBV7-9 and TRBJ2-1, the full variable domain reads DTGVSQNPRHKITKRGQNVTFRCDPISEHNRLYWYRQTLGQGPEFLTYFQNEAQLEKSRLLSDRFSAERPKGSFSTLEIQRTEQGDSAMYLCASSLWAGGPIGNEQFFGPGTRLTVL.

The chain has TRBV11-2 and TRBJ2-7, with 10 bases aligning to TRBD2. The germline V gene has CDR1 SGHAT and CDR2 FQNNGV. This CDR3 has 15 amino acids. V lost 6 bases to trimming and J lost 3 bases; unmatched junction nucleotides: 8. The CDR3 sequence is CASRPGLAAYYEQYF. The DNA for the CDR3 is TGTGCCAGCAGACCCGGACTAGCGGCCTACTACGAGCAGTACTTC.

This chain connects TRBV28 to TRBJ1-3; 8 bases fit TRBD1. This CDR3 contains 15 residues. CDR1 is MDHEN, CDR2 SYDVKM, per germline. V lost 6 bases to trimming and J lost 2 bases; unmatched junction nucleotides: 6. In DNA, the CDR3 is TGTGCCAGCAGGCCAGGGGGCCCGGCTGGAAACACCATATATTTT. Translated: CASRPGGPAGNTIYF.

This chain uses TRBV6-6 with TRBJ2-7; TRBD2 agrees at 8 bases. The CDR3 sequence is 14 residues long. Germline CDR1 and CDR2: MNHNY and SVGAGI (reference sequence). The V gene end was trimmed by 6 bases and the J gene end by 3 bases; junction bases not matched to a gene: 7. The CDR3 DNA sequence: TGTGCCAGCAGCCAACTAGCGGTACGCTACGAGCAGTACTTC. Translation gives CASSQLAVRYEQYF.

J is TRBJ1-1 and V is TRBV5-4, with D possibly being TRBD1 (6 bases). V was cut by 0 bases and J by 0 bases, with 9 bases left in between. Germline V gene data show CDR1 as SGHNT and CDR2 as YYREEE (reference sequence). CDR3 length: 15 residues. Written as DNA, the CDR3 is TGTGCCAGCAGCTTGGGTAAGGGGGTGAACACTGAAGCTTTCTTT. It translates to CASSLGKGVNTEAFF. The full variable domain, in which reference TRBV5-4 and TRBJ1-1 provide the parts outside the CDR3, is ETGVTQSPTHLIKTRGQQVTLRCSSQSGHNTVSWYQQALGQGPQFIFQYYREEENGRGNFPPRFSGLQFPNYSSELNVNALELDDSALYLCASSLGKGVNTEAFFGQGTRLTVV.

This clone showed up just once. The J gene is TRBJ1-1, the V gene TRBV11-2; D gene unclear. CDR1 and CDR2 from the germline V gene are SGHAT and FQNNGV. The length of the CDR3 is 14 residues. The ends were cut back, 2 bases at V and 2 bases at J, with 9 bases in the middle. The CDR3 DNA follows: TGTGCCAGCAGCTTATCCCAGGCCAACACTGAAGCTTTCTTT. Protein product: CASSLSQANTEAFF.

CDR3 bases: TGTGCCAGCAGCGTAGTTGGGGGGGACACTGAAGCTTTCTTT. Encoded protein: CASSVVGGDTEAFF. The chain uses TRBV9 and TRBJ1-1; D might be TRBD1 (5 bases). V lost 0 bases, J lost 3 bases, and 9 bases lay in between. Per germline, CDR1 SGDLS and CDR2 YYNGEE. The CDR3 extends over 14 amino acids.

This clone turned up a few times. V usage is TRBV11-3 and J usage is TRBJ1-1, with a weak D call TRBD1 (5 bases). The CDR3 has 15 residues. Trimming left V 5 bases short and J 1 base short, with 14 bases between. Germline lookup yields CDR1 SGHNT and CDR2 YENEEA. CDR3 residues: CASSPGGGGNTEAFF. The CDR3 nucleotides are TGTGCCAGCAGCCCGGGTGGGGGGGGGAACACTGAAGCTTTCTTT.

This clone is a singleton in its sample. The chain is built from TRBV25-1 and TRBJ2-7, with a tentative D call TRBD2 (5 bases). The CDR3 runs to 12 residues. CDR1 and CDR2 from the germline V gene are MGHDK and SYGVNS. V shed 10 bases and J shed 3 bases, with 13 bases lying between them. CDR3 in amino acids: CATRVDVYEQYF. Here the CDR3 DNA reads TGTGCCACGAGGGTCGACGTCTACGAGCAGTACTTC.

The gene calls are TRBV6-6 and TRBJ2-7; D is perhaps TRBD1 (6 bases). This CDR3 spans 11 amino acids. Per germline, CDR1 MNHNY and CDR2 SVGAGI (reference sequence). Trimming cost V 10 bases and J 7 bases, with 14 bases left between them. The DNA for the CDR3 is TGTGCCACTATGGCGCAGGGGGAGCAGTACTTC. This sequence encodes CATMAQGEQYF.

The J gene is TRBJ1-5, the V gene TRBV11-2; a weak D match, TRBD1 (6 bases). Germline assignment: CDR1 SGHAT and CDR2 FQNNGV. CDR3 length: 16 residues. Trimming cost V 2 bases and J 3 bases, with 14 bases left between them. CDR3 loop: CASSLSGGAFNQPQHF. CDR3 nucleotide sequence: TGTGCCAGCAGCTTAAGCGGGGGGGCTTTCAATCAGCCCCAGCATTTT.

This sequence joins TRBV7-3 and TRBJ2-1, with 9 bases identical to TRBD2. The germline V gene encodes CDR1 SGHTA and CDR2 FQGTGA. Unmatched junction bases numbered 8, after V lost 5 bases and J lost 6 bases. The CDR3 runs 15 residues. CDR3 region: CASSPNGREGNEQFF. Here the CDR3 DNA reads TGTGCCAGCAGCCCAAATGGGCGGGAGGGCAATGAGCAGTTCTTC.

The chain carries TRBV29-1 and TRBJ1-5, with a tentative D call TRBD1 (5 bases). The germline V and J ends were trimmed by 4 bases and 5 bases, with 12 bases remaining between them. Germline CDR1 reads SQVTM; CDR2 reads ANQGSEA. This CDR3 has 13 residues. Written as DNA, the CDR3 is TGCAGCGTTGTAGGTTCGGGGGATCAGCCCCAGCATTTT. Translating it yields CSVVGSGDQPQHF.

The V and J genes are TRBV28 and TRBJ1-1; D is ambiguous. V lost 2 bases and J 1 base, leaving 8 bases between the germline ends. This CDR3 has 14 amino acids. Germline V gene data show CDR1 as MDHEN and CDR2 as SYDVKM. For the CDR3, the DNA is TGTGCCAGCAGTTTAACCAGAACGAACACTGAAGCTTTCTTT. Translation: CASSLTRTNTEAFF.

This clone was detected only a few times. The rearrangement joins TRBV10-3 to TRBJ1-6; no clear D. V lost 3 bases and J 7 bases, leaving 7 bases between the germline ends. Germline assignment: CDR1 ENHRY and CDR2 SYGVKD. The CDR3 is 13 residues long. CDR3: CAISDAQNSPLHF. DNA for the CDR3: TGTGCCATCAGTGACGCCCAGAATTCACCCCTCCACTTT.

The V call is TRBV4-2, the J call TRBJ1-2; TRBD1 agrees at 8 bases. The germline V gene encodes CDR1 LGHNA and CDR2 YNFKEQ. The CDR3 has 16 residues. V lost 0 bases and J lost 0; bases outside the gene matches: 3. DNA of the CDR3: TGTGCCAGCAGCCAAGATGCCAGGGGGCCTAACTATGGCTACACCTTC. This codes for CASSQDARGPNYGYTF.

The chain combines TRBV19 with TRBJ2-3; TRBD2 matches at 13 bases. This CDR3 has 16 amino acids. Trimming cost V 6 bases and J 4 bases; bases outside gene matches: 7. Germline assignment: CDR1 LNHDA and CDR2 SQIVND (reference sequence). The CDR3 DNA reads TGTGCCAGTAGGCGGACTAGCGGGAGAGTCGCAGATACGCAGTATTTT. Protein product: CASRRTSGRVADTQYF.

The rearrangement links TRBV7-2 to TRBJ2-1; 11 bases line up with TRBD2. The CDR3 is 16 residues long. In germline, CDR1 is SGHTA, CDR2 FQGNSA. V lost 5 bases to trimming and J lost 10 bases; unmatched junction nucleotides: 13. CDR3 DNA sequence: TGTGCCAGCAGCGCTGGGGGTGGACTAGCGGGCGCCGAGCAGTTCTTC. Translating it yields CASSAGGGLAGAEQFF.

V gene TRBV15 combines with J gene TRBJ2-1; 9 positions agree with TRBD2. From germline, CDR1 is LNHNV and CDR2 YYDKDF (reference sequence). The junction had 10 bases not matched to a gene; V was cut back by 3 bases and J by 4 bases. The CDR3 runs to 17 residues. This CDR3 is CATSRSRGGGVYNEQFF. The CDR3 DNA reads as TGTGCCACCAGCAGGTCCCGGGGCGGGGGGGTATACAATGAGCAGTTCTTC.

The chain recombines TRBV11-2 with TRBJ2-5; a possible D gene is TRBD2 (5 bases). The J call is doubtful: the DNA matches TRBJ2-7 better. This CDR3 spans 15 amino acids. Per the germline V gene, CDR1 is SGHAT and CDR2 is FQNNGV. As DNA, the CDR3 is TGTGCCAGCAGCCTCCGTTCGGGGAGCTCCTACGAGCAGTACTTC. Translating gives CASSLRSGSSYEQYF.

This chain links TRBV29-1 with TRBJ1-4; 7 bases are shared with TRBD1. The V gene's germline CDR1 is SQVTM and CDR2 ANQGSEA. Unmatched junction bases numbered 7, after V lost 6 bases and J lost 0 bases. The CDR3 consists of 15 residues. The CDR3 reads CSVSMTGSTNEKLFF. Here the CDR3 DNA reads TGCAGCGTCTCTATGACAGGGTCAACTAATGAAAAACTGTTTTTT. The entire variable domain, with the rest obtained from reference TRBV29-1 and TRBJ1-4, is as follows: SAVISQKPSRDICQRGTSLTIQCQVDSQVTMMFWYRQQPGQSLTLIATANQGSEATYESGFVIDKFPISRPNLTFSTLTVSNMSPEDSSIYLCSVSMTGSTNEKLFFGSGTQLSVL.